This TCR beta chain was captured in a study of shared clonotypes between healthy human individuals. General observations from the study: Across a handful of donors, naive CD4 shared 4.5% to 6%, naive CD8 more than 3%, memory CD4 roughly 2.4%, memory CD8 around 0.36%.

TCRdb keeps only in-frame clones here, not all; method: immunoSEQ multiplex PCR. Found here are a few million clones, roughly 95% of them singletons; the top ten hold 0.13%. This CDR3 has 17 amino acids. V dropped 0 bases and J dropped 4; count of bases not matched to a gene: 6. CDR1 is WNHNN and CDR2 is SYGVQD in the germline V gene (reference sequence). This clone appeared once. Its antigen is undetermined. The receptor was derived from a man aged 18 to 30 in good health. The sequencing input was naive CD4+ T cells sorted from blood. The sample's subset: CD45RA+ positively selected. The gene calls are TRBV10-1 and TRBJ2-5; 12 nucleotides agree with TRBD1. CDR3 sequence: CASSESLGDRGRETQYF. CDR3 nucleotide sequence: TGCGCCAGCAGTGAGTCTCTCGGGGACAGGGGGCGAGAGACCCAGTACTTC.